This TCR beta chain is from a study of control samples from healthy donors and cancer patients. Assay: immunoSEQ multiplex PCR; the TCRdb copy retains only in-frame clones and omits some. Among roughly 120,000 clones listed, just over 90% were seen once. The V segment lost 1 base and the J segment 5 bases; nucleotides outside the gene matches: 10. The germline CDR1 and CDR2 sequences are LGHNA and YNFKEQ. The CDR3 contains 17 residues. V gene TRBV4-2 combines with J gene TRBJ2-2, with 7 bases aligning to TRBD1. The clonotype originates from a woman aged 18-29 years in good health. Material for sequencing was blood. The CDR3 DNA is TGTGCCAGCAGCCAAGCTGTTACAGGGGTGTTAACCGGGGAGCTGTTTTTT. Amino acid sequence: CASSQAVTGVLTGELFF.